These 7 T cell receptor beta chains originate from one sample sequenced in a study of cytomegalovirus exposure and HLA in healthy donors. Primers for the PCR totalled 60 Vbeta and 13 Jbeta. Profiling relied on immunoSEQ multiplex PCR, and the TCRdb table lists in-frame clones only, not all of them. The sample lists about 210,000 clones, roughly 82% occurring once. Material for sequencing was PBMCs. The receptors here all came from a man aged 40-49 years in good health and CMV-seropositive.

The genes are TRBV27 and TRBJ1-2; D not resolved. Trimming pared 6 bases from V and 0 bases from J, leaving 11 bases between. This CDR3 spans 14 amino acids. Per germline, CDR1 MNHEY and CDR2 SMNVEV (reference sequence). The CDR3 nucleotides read TGTGCCAGCAGCCGATCTTCAGCTAACTATGGCTACACCTTC. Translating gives CASSRSSANYGYTF.

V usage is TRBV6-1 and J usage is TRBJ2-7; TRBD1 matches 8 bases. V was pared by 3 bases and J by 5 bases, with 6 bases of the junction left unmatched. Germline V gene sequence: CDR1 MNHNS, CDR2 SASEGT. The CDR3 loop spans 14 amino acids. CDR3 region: CASSDRAGGDEQYV. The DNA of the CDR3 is TGTGCCAGCAGTGATCGGGCAGGGGGCGACGAGCAGTACGTC.

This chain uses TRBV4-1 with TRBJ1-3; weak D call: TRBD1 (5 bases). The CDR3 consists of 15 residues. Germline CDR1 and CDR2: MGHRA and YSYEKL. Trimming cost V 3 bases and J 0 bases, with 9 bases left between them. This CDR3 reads CASSQTELSGNTIYF. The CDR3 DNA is TGCGCCAGCAGCCAGACAGAACTCTCTGGAAACACCATATATTTT.

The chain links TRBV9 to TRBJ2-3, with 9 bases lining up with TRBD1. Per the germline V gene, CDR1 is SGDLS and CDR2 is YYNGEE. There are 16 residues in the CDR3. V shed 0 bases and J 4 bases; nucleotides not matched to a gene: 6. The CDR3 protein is CASSVGDRASADTQYF. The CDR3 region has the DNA TGTGCCAGCAGCGTAGGGGACAGGGCTAGCGCAGATACGCAGTATTTT.

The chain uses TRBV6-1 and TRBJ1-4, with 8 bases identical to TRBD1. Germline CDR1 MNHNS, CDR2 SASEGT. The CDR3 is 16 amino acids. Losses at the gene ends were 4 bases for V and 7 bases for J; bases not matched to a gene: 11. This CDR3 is CASSGTGLGLGEKLFF. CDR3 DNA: TGTGCCAGCAGTGGGACAGGGCTCGGGTTAGGTGAAAAACTGTTTTTT.

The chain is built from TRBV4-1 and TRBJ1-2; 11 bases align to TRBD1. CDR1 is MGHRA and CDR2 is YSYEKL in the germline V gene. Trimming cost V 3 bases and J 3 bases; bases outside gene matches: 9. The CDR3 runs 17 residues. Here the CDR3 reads CASSHYLPGQGDYGYTF. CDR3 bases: TGCGCCAGCAGCCATTATCTCCCGGGACAGGGGGACTATGGCTACACCTTC.

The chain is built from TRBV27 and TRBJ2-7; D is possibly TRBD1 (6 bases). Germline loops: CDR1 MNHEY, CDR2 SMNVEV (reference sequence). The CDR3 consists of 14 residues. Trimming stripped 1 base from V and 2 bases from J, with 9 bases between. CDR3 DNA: TGTGCCAGCAGTTTATGGGGGCGCCCCTACGAGCAGTACTTC. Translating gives CASSLWGRPYEQYF.